These 11 T cell receptor beta chains were all obtained from the same sample, sequenced in a study of blood T cell repertoires in COVID-19. The method was immunoSEQ multiplex PCR; TCRdb's version includes in-frame clones alone and lacks a portion of them. The sample records fewer than 350,000 clones, approximately 90% being singletons. The sequencing sample was made of peripheral blood. Every receptor here comes from a woman aged 25 to 39 with COVID-19, enrolled during active disease.

This chain joins TRBV28 and TRBJ2-7; 10 bases agree with TRBD1. The CDR3 is 15 residues long. The germline CDR1 and CDR2 sequences are MDHEN and SYDVKM. J gave up 1 base and V 6 bases, and 6 bases lay outside the gene matches. The CDR3, as DNA: TGTGCCAGCAGGGGAGGACAGGGGGAGTCCTACGAGCAGTACTTC. Protein sequence: CASRGGQGESYEQYF.

The genes are TRBV13 and TRBJ2-7, with 10 bases fitting TRBD1. From germline, CDR1 is PRHDT and CDR2 FYEKMQ (reference sequence). The CDR3 contains 15 residues. The junction had 8 bases not matched to a gene; V was cut back by 5 bases and J by 4 bases. The CDR3 region is CASSPSRDRGYEQYF. The CDR3 nucleotides are TGTGCCAGCAGCCCCTCCCGGGACAGGGGATACGAGCAGTACTTC. Together with reference TRBV13 and TRBJ2-7, the CDR3 gives the full variable domain: AAGVIQSPRHLIKEKRETATLKCYPIPRHDTVYWYQQGPGQDPQFLISFYEKMQSDKGSIPDRFSAQQFSDYHSELNMSSLELGDSALYFCASSPSRDRGYEQYFGPGTRLTVT.

This clone was seen more than once but under ten times. DNA for the CDR3: TGCGCCAGCAGCTTACGACAGGGTGGGGGGACTGAAGCTTTCTTT. As protein: CASSLRQGGGTEAFF. This sequence joins TRBV5-1 and TRBJ1-1, with 7 bases identical to TRBD1. Trimming cost V 2 bases and J 5 bases; bases outside gene matches: 9. The germline CDR1 and CDR2 sequences are SGHRS and YFSETQ. The CDR3 totals 15 residues.

The chain carries TRBV9 and TRBJ1-3, with TRBD1 identical over 10 bases. After removal of 3 bases from V and 6 bases from J, the junction contained 3 bases not matched to a gene. Germline-derived CDR1 and CDR2 are SGDLS and YYNGEE. The CDR3 sequence is 14 residues long. The CDR3, as DNA: TGTGCCAGCAGCGAGGGACAGGGGAAAAACACCATATATTTT. Translation gives CASSEGQGKNTIYF.

J is TRBJ2-2 and V is TRBV5-1; D might be TRBD1 (6 bases). The length of the CDR3 is 15 residues. The germline V and J ends were trimmed by 4 bases and 1 base, with 11 bases remaining between them. Germline CDR1 reads SGHRS; CDR2 reads YFSETQ. This CDR3 is CASSGTLGNTGELFF. The CDR3 region has the DNA TGCGCCAGCAGCGGGACATTGGGGAACACCGGGGAGCTGTTTTTT.

In DNA, the CDR3 is TGTGCCAGCAGCTTGAACCCACTAGCGGGATATAGAGAGCAGTTCTTC. Translating it yields CASSLNPLAGYREQFF. The chain has TRBV5-4 and TRBJ2-1; 10 bases agree with TRBD2. Germline CDR1 is SGHNT and CDR2 is YYREEE (reference sequence). The V and J ends lost 1 base and 10 bases, in that order; junction bases with no gene match: 11. The CDR3 consists of 16 residues.

The rearrangement uses TRBV6-5 and TRBJ2-2; 11 bases map to TRBD2. This CDR3 has 15 residues. V shed 6 bases, J shed 4 bases, and the junction held 4 bases outside the gene matches. Per germline, CDR1 MNHEY and CDR2 SVGAGI. The CDR3 DNA follows: TGTGCCAGCAGAAATAGCGGGAGGGGCACCGGGGAGCTGTTTTTT. Its translation is CASRNSGRGTGELFF.

The chain links TRBV24-1 to TRBJ2-1; TRBD2 is a possible D gene (5 bases). V lost 8 bases and J lost 1, with 20 bases in between. The CDR3 loop spans 17 amino acids. Germline-derived CDR1 and CDR2 are KGHDR and SFDVKD. CDR3 loop: CATNKTAGPPSYNEQFF. For the CDR3, the DNA is TGTGCCACCAACAAAACCGCGGGCCCTCCGTCCTACAATGAGCAGTTCTTC.

This chain uses TRBV19 with TRBJ1-2; 8 bases fit TRBD1. Germline CDR1 reads LNHDA; CDR2 reads SQIVND (reference sequence). This CDR3 comprises 14 residues. J was trimmed by 5 bases and V by 5 bases; bases with no gene match: 7. CDR3 bases: TGTGCCAGTAGTCCCCGGACAGGGCTATATGGCTACACCTTC. Translation: CASSPRTGLYGYTF.

The chain is built from TRBV5-6 and TRBJ2-2; D unresolved. Trimming left V 0 bases short and J 4 bases short, with 7 bases between. The CDR3 runs 14 residues. CDR1 is SGHDT, CDR2 YYEEEE, per germline. For the CDR3, the DNA is TGTGCCAGCAGCTTGGGTCAGGTCACCGGGGAGCTGTTTTTT. Amino acids: CASSLGQVTGELFF.

This clone occurred once. The V call is TRBV27, the J call TRBJ1-6; 12 positions agree with TRBD1. CDR1 and CDR2 (germline): MNHEY, SMNVEV (reference sequence). The length of the CDR3 is 17 residues. Trimming cost V 0 bases and J 7 bases; bases outside gene matches: 4. CDR3 protein: CASSLSGDRGQNSPLHF. The DNA of the CDR3 is TGTGCCAGCAGTTTATCGGGGGACAGGGGGCAGAATTCACCCCTCCACTTT.